The 29 T cell receptor beta chains below come from one sample, sequenced in a study of T cell repertoires in cytomegalovirus infection. Their antigens are not known. Each CDR3 protein is one row after TCRdb ran MiXCR on the reads. In the table there are approximately 140,000 distinct CDR3 sequences, 24% of which are singletons. Material: PBMCs, sequenced either directly or after in vitro stimulation (not recorded which). All receptors derive from a human donor in good health (CMV status not recorded). Some clones in this sample may be carry-over from other donors' samples.

This chain links TRBV7-2 with TRBJ1-4; D is ambiguous. Germline V gene lookup returns CDR1 SGHTA and CDR2 FQGNSA. V was trimmed by 5 bases and J by 7 bases, leaving 17 bases between them. This CDR3 has 15 residues. CDR3 bases: TGTGCCAGCAGCCCCAGACAAATTGGCGGTGAAAAACTGTTTTTT. Its translation is CASSPRQIGGEKLFF.

V is TRBV5-8 and J is TRBJ1-1; 8 bases match TRBD1. Looked up from germline, CDR1 is SGHTS and CDR2 is YDEGEE. V dropped 4 bases and J dropped 11; count of bases not matched to a gene: 13. This CDR3 region has 14 residues. The CDR3 reads CASSPTGVAREAFF. CDR3 DNA: TGTGCCAGCAGCCCGACAGGGGTCGCCCGGGAGGCTTTCTTT.

This clonotype was recorded only once. The CDR3 region has the DNA TGCGCCAGCAGCCAGATCATGGGACAGCTCTCTGGAAACACCATATATTTT. Amino acid sequence: CASSQIMGQLSGNTIYF. V is TRBV4-1 and J is TRBJ1-3, with 7 bases matching TRBD1. CDR3 length: 17 residues. Unmatched junction bases numbered 8, after V lost 3 bases and J lost 0 bases. Germline CDR1 reads MGHRA; CDR2 reads YSYEKL.

The rearrangement uses TRBV13 and TRBJ2-1; TRBD2 matches at 8 bases. V lost 5 bases and J lost 2; bases outside the gene matches: 5. CDR1 is PRHDT, CDR2 FYEKMQ, per germline (reference sequence). This CDR3 has 15 amino acids. CDR3 region: CASSEGTRAYNEQFF. The CDR3 DNA sequence: TGTGCCAGCAGCGAAGGGACTAGAGCCTACAATGAGCAGTTCTTC. The full variable domain, rest sourced from reference TRBV13 and TRBJ2-1, is AAGVIQSPRHLIKEKRETATLKCYPIPRHDTVYWYQQGPGQDPQFLISFYEKMQSDKGSIPDRFSAQQFSDYHSELNMSSLELGDSALYFCASSEGTRAYNEQFFGPGTRLTVL.

This clonotype has a count of ten or more. The genes are TRBV7-8 and TRBJ2-5; D is uncertain. With 1 base removed from V and 3 bases from J, the gap between germline ends came to 9 bases. Germline V gene sequence: CDR1 SGHVS, CDR2 FQNEAQ. This CDR3 is built from 14 residues. The CDR3 DNA reads as TGTGCCAGCAGCTTAGGGAGAAGGAAAGAGACCCAGTACTTC. Its protein product is CASSLGRRKETQYF.

This clonotype was counted once. The gene calls are TRBV6-8 and TRBJ2-7, with a weak D call TRBD1 (5 bases). Germline V gene data show CDR1 as MNHGY and CDR2 as SAAAGT. The CDR3 has 16 residues. V dropped 0 bases and J dropped 2 bases, with 14 bases sitting between them. The CDR3 loop is CASSYSAGNNPYEQYF. The DNA of the CDR3 is TGTGCCAGCAGTTACTCGGCAGGGAACAACCCCTACGAGCAGTACTTC.

The chain is built from TRBV24-1 and TRBJ2-5, with D possibly being TRBD2 (6 bases). The V and J ends lost 4 bases and 3 bases respectively, with 14 bases between them. Germline V gives CDR1 KGHDR, CDR2 SFDVKD. This CDR3 is 15 amino acids long. This chain's CDR3 is CATSDSGLVEETQYF. CDR3 bases: TGTGCCACCAGTGACAGCGGGTTGGTGGAAGAGACCCAGTACTTC.

This rearrangement joins TRBV6-2 or TRBV6-3 to TRBJ2-1, with 9 nucleotides matching TRBD2. V shed 6 bases, J shed 2 bases, and the junction held 5 bases outside the gene matches. Germline values: CDR1 MNHEY, CDR2 SVGEGT. This CDR3 has 15 amino acids. CDR3 coding DNA: TGTGCCAGCAGCTCCCTAGCGGGACCCTACAATGAGCAGTTCTTC. Translated: CASSSLAGPYNEQFF.

V and J are TRBV4-3 and TRBJ1-1; D gene ambiguous. CDR1 LGHNA and CDR2 YSLEER come from the germline V gene. CDR3 length: 15 residues. V shed 4 bases and J shed 0 bases, with 12 bases lying between them. CDR3 bases: TGCGCCAGCAGCCCCTCCCGAGGGATGAACACTGAAGCTTTCTTT. Protein sequence: CASSPSRGMNTEAFF.

This clonotype was observed many times. The rearrangement links TRBV7-2 to TRBJ1-6, with D maybe TRBD1 (5 bases). Trimming took off 7 bases at V and 8 bases at J, with 15 bases between the two ends. From germline, CDR1 is SGHTA and CDR2 FQGNSA. The CDR3 sequence is 14 residues long. The CDR3 DNA sequence: TGTGCCAGCACCGAGGGACGGAGCTATTCACCCCTCCACTTT. This sequence encodes CASTEGRSYSPLHF.

This clonotype turned up a few times. The chain recombines TRBV7-9 with TRBJ2-1; the match to TRBD2 covers 11 bases. This CDR3 spans 16 amino acids. V trimming: 3 bases; J trimming: 4 bases; junction bases outside the gene matches: 5. Germline assignment: CDR1 SEHNR and CDR2 FQNEAQ (reference sequence). CDR3 in DNA: TGTGCCAGCAGCTTGGCGGGACTAGCGGAATACAATGAGCAGTTCTTC. Protein sequence: CASSLAGLAEYNEQFF.

This clonotype was detected only a few times. The chain couples TRBV4-3 to TRBJ2-3, with a weak D call TRBD2 (5 bases). The CDR3 loop spans 13 amino acids. Per the germline V gene, CDR1 is LGHNA and CDR2 is YSLEER. The V end was cut by 4 bases, the J end by 4 bases, with 9 bases between. DNA of the CDR3: TGCGCCAGCAGCCTGGACTTTTCAGATACGCAGTATTTT. It specifies CASSLDFSDTQYF.

Ten or more counts support this clonotype. The J gene is TRBJ2-3, the V gene TRBV7-6; 7 nucleotides align to TRBD2. CDR1 SGHVS and CDR2 FNYEAQ come from the germline V gene. V shed 2 bases, J shed 2 bases, and the junction held 10 bases outside the gene matches. The CDR3 loop spans 17 amino acids. CDR3 sequence (DNA): TGTGCCAGCAGCTTAATGTCTAGCGGATCAACCACAGATACGCAGTATTTT. It yields the protein CASSLMSSGSTTDTQYF.

V is TRBV7-6 and J is TRBJ2-2; TRBD2 is a possible D gene (5 bases). V was cut by 4 bases and J by 2 bases, with 11 bases left in between. Germline CDR1 is SGHVS and CDR2 is FNYEAQ. This CDR3 spans 15 amino acids. This CDR3 reads CASSWGRTNTGELFF. Written as DNA, the CDR3 is TGTGCCAGCAGCTGGGGTAGGACTAACACCGGGGAGCTGTTTTTT.

V and J are TRBV6-2 or TRBV6-3 and TRBJ1-2, with D hard to call. CDR3 size: 13 residues. Germline V lookup: CDR1 MNHEY, CDR2 SVGEGT. The ends were cut back, 0 bases at V and 2 bases at J, with 4 bases in the middle. The CDR3 protein is CASSYSPNYGYTF. CDR3 nucleotide sequence: TGTGCCAGCAGTTACTCGCCGAACTATGGCTACACCTTC.

This chain uses TRBV7-2 with TRBJ2-5; TRBD1 might be the D (6 bases). The germline V gene encodes CDR1 SGHTA and CDR2 FQGNSA. The CDR3 runs to 14 residues. Trimming took off 1 base at V and 3 bases at J, with 9 bases between the two ends. The DNA of the CDR3 is TGTGCCAGCAGCTTAGGTCCAGGGGAAGAGACCCAGTACTTC. Its protein is CASSLGPGEETQYF.

This clonotype came up many times. The V and J genes are TRBV7-2 and TRBJ2-1; 9 bases fit TRBD1. This CDR3 has 19 amino acids. V lost 3 bases to trimming and J lost 3 bases; unmatched junction nucleotides: 15. Per germline, CDR1 SGHTA and CDR2 FQGNSA. The CDR3 region has the DNA TGTGCCAGCAGCTTTAGAAGGACAGGGGTCTTCACCCTCTACAATGAGCAGTTCTTC. It yields the protein CASSFRRTGVFTLYNEQFF.

This clonotype was detected many times. V and J are TRBV28 and TRBJ2-5, with 7 bases fitting TRBD2. J gave up 4 bases and V 5 bases, and 7 bases lay outside the gene matches. Germline values: CDR1 MDHEN, CDR2 SYDVKM. CDR3 length: 14 residues. CDR3 DNA: TGTGCCAGCAGTCCCCTGGGGGGGAGAGAGACCCAGTACTTC. Its translation is CASSPLGGRETQYF.

This clonotype has a count of ten or more. The chain carries TRBV7-9 and TRBJ2-1, with a weak D call TRBD1 (5 bases). The germline gives CDR1 SEHNR, CDR2 FQNEAQ (reference sequence). CDR3 length equals 14 residues. Between the trimmed V and J ends, which lost 5 bases and 5 bases, there was a span of 13 bases. CDR3 residues: CASSLRQTDNEQFF. CDR3 nucleotides: TGTGCCAGCAGCCTCAGACAGACCGACAATGAGCAGTTCTTC.

This clonotype has only a few counts. The chain carries TRBV25-1 and TRBJ1-2; D gene uncertain. V shed 1 base and J shed 8 bases, with 17 bases lying between them. Germline CDR1 MGHDK, CDR2 SYGVNS. This CDR3 has 15 residues. CDR3 nucleotide sequence: TGTGCCAGCAGTGAATTTGGAGGGTCCAAGTGGGGCTACACCTTC. Residues: CASSEFGGSKWGYTF.

V gene TRBV27 combines with J gene TRBJ1-4; 8 positions agree with TRBD1. CDR1 and CDR2 (germline): MNHEY, SMNVEV (reference sequence). V lost 6 bases to trimming and J lost 8 bases; unmatched junction nucleotides: 8. This CDR3 has 14 residues. The DNA for the CDR3 is TGTGCCAGCAGATGGACAGGGAGCAGCGAAAAACTGTTTTTT. Its protein is CASRWTGSSEKLFF.

The chain couples TRBV18 to TRBJ2-5, with TRBD2 matching 14 bases. CDR3 length equals 18 residues. CDR1 KGHSH and CDR2 LQKENI come from the germline V gene. Unmatched junction bases numbered 11, after V lost 6 bases and J lost 2 bases. CDR3 DNA sequence: TGTGCCAGCTCTCTTTGGACTAGCGGGGGGAACCGGCAAGAGACCCAGTACTTC. This translates into CASSLWTSGGNRQETQYF.

This clonotype was seen many times. J is TRBJ1-5 and V is TRBV7-9; D unresolved. The V and J ends lost 5 bases and 6 bases respectively, with 20 bases between them. The germline V gene has CDR1 SEHNR and CDR2 FQNEAQ (reference sequence). The CDR3 runs 16 residues. CDR3 sequence (DNA): TGTGCCAGCAGCCCGACGTCGGGCCCCCCGGCTCAGCCCCAGCATTTT. Amino acids: CASSPTSGPPAQPQHF.

This clonotype was observed many times. V is TRBV6-2 or TRBV6-3 and J is TRBJ2-7; D ambiguous. Looked up from germline, CDR1 is MNHEY and CDR2 is SVGEGT. The CDR3 sequence is 14 residues long. Trimming stripped 10 bases from V and 2 bases from J, with 18 bases between. The CDR3 region is CATASLRSTYEQYV. In DNA, the CDR3 is TGTGCCACAGCATCACTACGGAGCACCTACGAGCAGTACGTC.

This clonotype has ten or more counts. This chain links TRBV7-8 with TRBJ2-5, with TRBD2 matching 9 bases. Germline V gene lookup returns CDR1 SGHVS and CDR2 FQNEAQ. This CDR3 has 14 amino acids. V lost 5 bases, J lost 7 bases, and 8 bases stayed unmatched. CDR3 bases: TGTGCCAGCAGCCCTCGGACTAGCGAAGGGACCCAGTACTTC. It specifies CASSPRTSEGTQYF.

The chain has TRBV20-1 and TRBJ1-2; D possibly corresponds to TRBD1 (6 bases). The CDR3 length is 13 residues. V shed 5 bases and J shed 1 base, with 11 bases lying between them. In germline, CDR1 is DFQATT, CDR2 SNEGSKA (reference sequence). The CDR3 nucleotides read TGCAGTGCTTCGGACAGCGTTAACTATGGCTACACCTTC. Its protein product is CSASDSVNYGYTF.

There are a few counts of this clonotype. V usage is TRBV15 and J usage is TRBJ1-2; D gene ambiguous. The CDR3 length is 16 residues. Trimming stripped 3 bases from V and 0 bases from J, with 14 bases between. CDR1 and CDR2 from the germline V gene are LNHNV and YYDKDF (reference sequence). The CDR3, as DNA: TGTGCCACCAGCAGTCATGTTACTAACCCTAACTATGGCTACACCTTC. Its protein is CATSSHVTNPNYGYTF.

This chain joins TRBV5-3 and TRBJ1-2; 7 nucleotides line up with TRBD1. TRBV5-3 qualifies as an ORF whose function is uncertain. CDR3 length: 16 amino acids. V shed 8 bases and J 2 bases; nucleotides not matched to a gene: 15. The CDR3 DNA reads TGTGCCAGCAGCATACCTCGGGACAGCGGCAACTATGGCTACACCTTC. Translated, it gives CASSIPRDSGNYGYTF.

The chain has TRBV18 and TRBJ1-5; no reliable D call. The V end was cut by 2 bases, the J end by 0 bases, with 5 bases between. Germline assignment: CDR1 KGHSH and CDR2 LQKENI. The CDR3 has 14 amino acids. The CDR3: CASSPTYSNQPQHF. The CDR3 DNA sequence: TGTGCCAGCTCACCAACATATAGCAATCAGCCCCAGCATTTT.